A single sample is the source of the 29 T cell receptor beta chains below, sequenced in a study of vaccination effects on CD4 cells after COVID-19. No antigens are known for them. The table came from immunoSEQ multiplex PCR; TCRdb's copy has only in-frame clones and leaves some out. The sample holds 20,000 to 25,000 clones, 65% to 75% seen once. Expansion of antigen-specific CD4+ T cells with viral peptide pools was carried out by the ViraFEST assay before sequencing. A roughly ten-day culture period preceded the isolation of CD4+ T cells. Neither prior SARS-CoV-2 infection nor positive nucleocapsid antibodies were present in the vaccine recipients. Source: CD4+ T cells from PBMCs cultured with HCoV-NL63 spike peptides, taken before COVID-19 vaccination. These receptor sequences come from a human donor who received a COVID-19 vaccine.

This chain connects TRBV6-6 to TRBJ2-6; 10 nucleotides line up with TRBD1. The V gene's germline CDR1 is MNHNY and CDR2 SVGAGI (reference sequence). The CDR3 runs 16 residues. The J segment lost 2 bases and the V segment lost 6 bases, leaving 4 bases of the junction unmatched. The chain's CDR3 is CASRPGQGTGANVLTF. CDR3 DNA sequence: TGTGCCAGCAGACCGGGACAGGGGACTGGGGCCAACGTCCTGACTTTC.

V is TRBV30 and J is TRBJ1-2; 8 positions match TRBD1. Germline trimming cut 7 bases from V and 7 bases from J; bases unmatched to any gene: 2. The CDR3 length is 10 residues. CDR1 GTSNPN and CDR2 SVGIG come from the germline V gene (reference sequence). The CDR3 sequence is CASQGAGYTF. The CDR3 DNA follows: TGTGCCTCTCAGGGGGCTGGCTACACCTTC.

V is TRBV6-2 or TRBV6-3 and J is TRBJ2-1, with 9 bases fitting TRBD2. CDR3 length: 16 amino acids. In germline, CDR1 is MNHEY, CDR2 SVGEGT. Losses at the gene ends were 0 bases for V and 1 base for J; bases not matched to a gene: 1. Written as DNA, the CDR3 is TGTGCCAGCAGTTACTCGACTAGCGGATCCTACAATGAGCAGTTCTTC. Its translation: CASSYSTSGSYNEQFF.

The V gene is TRBV5-6, the J gene TRBJ1-3; D is uncertain. Germline CDR1 SGHDT, CDR2 YYEEEE. Trimming removed 0 bases from V and 0 bases from J, with 13 bases in between. CDR3 size: 17 residues. CDR3 DNA: TGTGCCAGCAGCTTGGGGGCAGCTAAGACCTCTGGAAACACCATATATTTT. Encoded protein: CASSLGAAKTSGNTIYF.

The chain joins TRBV27 to TRBJ1-1; tentatively, D is TRBD1 (6 bases). The CDR3 loop spans 15 amino acids. The V end was cut by 5 bases, the J end by 1 base, with 14 bases between. Germline V gives CDR1 MNHEY, CDR2 SMNVEV (reference sequence). The CDR3 reads CASSPGGLPNTEAFF. CDR3 coding DNA: TGTGCCAGCAGTCCCGGGGGGCTTCCGAACACTGAAGCTTTCTTT.

V and J are TRBV5-4 and TRBJ2-2; the match to TRBD1 covers 7 bases. CDR1 SGHNT and CDR2 YYREEE come from the germline V gene (reference sequence). V gave up 0 bases and J gave up 2 bases; unmatched junction bases: 4. This CDR3 comprises 16 residues. The CDR3 coding sequence is TGTGCCAGCAGCTTGGGACAGGGAGCCAACACCGGGGAGCTGTTTTTT. Translating it yields CASSLGQGANTGELFF.

V is TRBV6-5 and J is TRBJ1-5; possibly TRBD1 for D (6 bases). Germline V gene sequence: CDR1 MNHEY, CDR2 SVGAGI. V lost 8 bases to trimming and J lost 2 bases, with 13 bases between them. This CDR3 is 14 amino acids long. CDR3 DNA sequence: TGTGCCAGCCTCCCTCCAGGGGGCAATCAGCCCCAGCATTTT. Translating it yields CASLPPGGNQPQHF.

The V call is TRBV24-1, the J call TRBJ1-1; D call uncertain. V lost 3 bases to trimming and J lost 4 bases, with 8 bases between them. Germline CDR1 and CDR2: KGHDR and SFDVKD. The CDR3 runs 13 residues. CDR3 loop: CATSDSRLTEAFF. DNA of the CDR3: TGTGCCACCAGTGATAGTCGGCTCACTGAAGCTTTCTTT.

The genes are TRBV5-4 and TRBJ2-1; TRBD2 matches at 10 bases. Trimming at V came to 2 bases and at J to 8 bases, leaving 7 bases not matched to a gene. Germline CDR1 reads SGHNT; CDR2 reads YYREEE (reference sequence). CDR3 size: 15 residues. For the CDR3, the DNA is TGTGCCAGCAGCTTTTTCGGGACTAGCGCCTATGAGCAGTTCTTC. Translated, it gives CASSFFGTSAYEQFF.

To note about this clone: An end of the junction differs from the germline gene, which may be a read error. The chain links TRBV7-7 to TRBJ1-6, with TRBD1 as a possible D gene (6 bases). The CDR3 has 17 residues. Germline-derived CDR1 and CDR2 are SSHAT and FNYEAQ (reference sequence). The CDR3 DNA sequence: TGTGCTAGCAGCTTAGACGCGGGGGCATCAGATAATTCACCCCTCCACTTT. Protein: CASSLDAGASDNSPLHF.

V usage is TRBV6-2 or TRBV6-3 and J usage is TRBJ1-5; a weak D match, TRBD1 (5 bases). The germline gives CDR1 MNHEY, CDR2 SVGEGT. This CDR3 comprises 15 residues. Trimming took off 2 bases at V and 4 bases at J, with 12 bases between the two ends. Here the CDR3 reads CASSYGRQPNQPQHF. CDR3 sequence (DNA): TGTGCCAGCAGTTACGGGCGACAGCCGAATCAGCCCCAGCATTTT.

The chain employs TRBV2 and TRBJ2-1; 8 bases agree with TRBD1. The V segment lost 6 bases and the J segment 4 bases; nucleotides outside the gene matches: 8. Germline V gives CDR1 SNHLY, CDR2 FYNNEI. The CDR3 spans 15 residues. CDR3 DNA sequence: TGTGCCAGCAGGCCGGACAGGGCCCCTTACAATGAGCAGTTCTTC. Amino acid sequence: CASRPDRAPYNEQFF.

This sequence joins TRBV30 and TRBJ1-6; no reliable D call. The ends were cut back, 2 bases at V and 9 bases at J, with 8 bases in the middle. CDR1 and CDR2 from the germline V gene are GTSNPN and SVGIG (reference sequence). The CDR3 spans 12 residues. Here the CDR3 DNA reads TGTGCCTGGAGTCCGACGCCTTCACCCCTCCACTTT. It is translated as CAWSPTPSPLHF.

This chain connects TRBV2 to TRBJ1-2, with D perhaps matching TRBD1 (5 bases). The CDR3 is 11 residues long. Germline V gene lookup returns CDR1 SNHLY and CDR2 FYNNEI. The V and J ends lost 6 bases and 10 bases respectively, with 12 bases between them. CDR3: CASRGQGLYTF. As DNA, the CDR3 is TGTGCCAGCAGAGGCCAGGGCCTCTACACCTTC.

The DNA of the CDR3 is TGTGCCAGCAGTAGGGAGGGGAACACTGAAGCTTTCTTT. Translation gives CASSREGNTEAFF. The rearrangement joins TRBV6-5 to TRBJ1-1; D remains ambiguous. V was clipped by 5 bases and J by 1 base, with 8 bases between them. Germline lookup yields CDR1 MNHEY and CDR2 SVGAGI. This CDR3 is built from 13 residues.

The chain uses TRBV6-4 and TRBJ1-4; no reliable D call. CDR3 length: 15 residues. The germline V gene encodes CDR1 MRHNA and CDR2 SNTAGT. V shed 0 bases and J shed 6 bases, with 11 bases lying between them. The chain's CDR3 is CASSDSEGSDEKLFF. The CDR3 DNA reads as TGTGCCAGCAGTGACTCAGAGGGTTCGGATGAAAAACTGTTTTTT.

This chain joins TRBV6-4 and TRBJ2-3, with TRBD1 matching over 7 bases. V trimming: 8 bases; J trimming: 2 bases; junction bases outside the gene matches: 7. The CDR3 is made up of 14 amino acids. Germline V gives CDR1 MRHNA, CDR2 SNTAGT. CDR3: CASPAGTVTDTQYF. CDR3 in DNA: TGTGCCAGCCCAGCCGGGACAGTCACAGATACGCAGTATTTT.

This rearrangement joins TRBV9 to TRBJ2-3; possible D gene TRBD2, 6 bases. Per the germline V gene, CDR1 is SGDLS and CDR2 is YYNGEE. The CDR3 totals 15 residues. V lost 0 bases and J lost 6, with 14 bases in between. CDR3 in amino acids: CASSVGGGPVDTQYF. The CDR3 DNA sequence: TGTGCCAGCAGCGTAGGGGGAGGCCCTGTGGATACGCAGTATTTT.

The rearrangement links TRBV3-1 (or the pseudogene TRBV3-2) to TRBJ2-4, with a tentative D call TRBD2 (5 bases). Germline V lookup: CDR1 LGHDT, CDR2 YNNKEL (reference sequence). This CDR3 is 13 amino acids long. Between the trimmed V and J ends, which lost 4 bases and 7 bases, there was a span of 11 bases. As DNA, the CDR3 is TGTGCCAGCAGCCTTAACCCGGGGAACATTCAGTACTTC. Its protein is CASSLNPGNIQYF.

V usage is TRBV11-2 and J usage is TRBJ2-2; D may be TRBD1 (5 bases). Germline V gene lookup returns CDR1 SGHAT and CDR2 FQNNGV. Trimming took 5 bases from V and 4 from J, leaving 17 bases between them. This CDR3 comprises 16 residues. CDR3 sequence reads: CASSLPPQGSTGELFF. CDR3 DNA sequence: TGTGCCAGCAGCCTGCCCCCGCAGGGAAGCACCGGGGAGCTGTTTTTT.

The chain employs TRBV6-2 or TRBV6-3 and TRBJ2-1; no clear D gene. V dropped 2 bases and J dropped 7 bases, with 3 bases sitting between them. The CDR3 length is 11 residues. The germline V gene encodes CDR1 MNHEY and CDR2 SVGEGT. CDR3 loop: CASSYRNEQFF. As DNA, the CDR3 is TGTGCCAGCAGTTACAGAAATGAGCAGTTCTTC.

The chain links TRBV18 to TRBJ1-5; D unclear. Trimming stripped 4 bases from V and 6 bases from J, with 10 bases between. Germline V gives CDR1 KGHSH, CDR2 LQKENI. The CDR3 is made up of 13 amino acids. In DNA form, the CDR3 reads TGTGCCAGCTCACTAGAGGAAGGTCAGCCCCAGCATTTT. Its protein product is CASSLEEGQPQHF.

This clone was seen a handful of times. Distinct nucleotide sequences in the sample also encode this CDR3. The CDR3: CASSLDPGANYGYTF. CDR3 nucleotide sequence: TGTGCCAGCAGCTTAGATCCGGGGGCTAACTATGGCTACACCTTC. The V gene is TRBV11-2, the J gene TRBJ1-2; a possible D gene is TRBD1 (5 bases). CDR1 SGHAT and CDR2 FQNNGV come from the germline V gene. This CDR3 comprises 15 residues. V dropped 0 bases and J dropped 0 bases, with 8 bases sitting between them.

This chain uses TRBV4-1 with TRBJ2-7; D is undetermined. This CDR3 has 14 amino acids. Germline values: CDR1 MGHRA, CDR2 YSYEKL. Trimming left V 1 base short and J 1 base short, with 8 bases between. The CDR3 DNA sequence: TGCGCCAGCAGCCAAGTACTTCCATCCTACGAGCAGTACTTC. It is translated as CASSQVLPSYEQYF.

The rearrangement links TRBV11-2 to TRBJ1-1; TRBD1 agrees at 7 bases. CDR1 is SGHAT, CDR2 FQNNGV, per germline. Germline trimming cut 5 bases from V and 3 bases from J; bases unmatched to any gene: 9. The length of the CDR3 is 15 residues. CDR3 in DNA: TGTGCCAGCAGCCCCAGACAGGGTTGGTACACTGAAGCTTTCTTT. Protein sequence: CASSPRQGWYTEAFF.

This chain links TRBV7-9 with TRBJ2-4; 10 positions agree with TRBD1. CDR1 is SEHNR and CDR2 is FQNEAQ in the germline V gene (reference sequence). V gave up 3 bases and J gave up 3 bases; unmatched junction bases: 5. The CDR3 sequence is 16 residues long. As DNA, the CDR3 is TGTGCCAGCAGCTTCGGACAGGGGGGGGTCAAAAACATTCAGTACTTC. Translation: CASSFGQGGVKNIQYF.

This clone was seen at least ten times. The chain couples TRBV20-1 to TRBJ1-6; no reliable D call. The CDR3 loop spans 11 amino acids. Germline V gene lookup returns CDR1 DFQATT and CDR2 SNEGSKA (reference sequence). Deletions cut 4 bases from V and 5 bases from J, with 3 bases between. In DNA form, the CDR3 reads TGCAGTGCTACCAATAATTCACCCCTCCACTTT. Translating gives CSATNNSPLHF.

The V call is TRBV3-1 (or the pseudogene TRBV3-2), the J call TRBJ2-3, with 8 nucleotides matching TRBD2. Germline V gene lookup returns CDR1 LGHDT and CDR2 YNNKEL (reference sequence). This CDR3 is 15 amino acids long. V dropped 0 bases and J dropped 6; count of bases not matched to a gene: 5. The CDR3: CASSQDLAGSDTQYF. CDR3 nucleotide sequence: TGTGCCAGCAGCCAAGATTTAGCGGGGAGCGATACGCAGTATTTT.

This clone was detected only once. The rearrangement links TRBV30 to TRBJ1-2; weak D call: TRBD1 (5 bases). V lost 5 bases to trimming and J lost 8 bases, with 18 bases between them. CDR3 length equals 13 residues. CDR1 is GTSNPN, CDR2 SVGIG, per germline (reference sequence). The CDR3 protein is CAWSRDRPRGYTF. The CDR3 bases are TGTGCCTGGTCCCGGGACCGCCCCCGGGGCTACACCTTC. Supplemented by reference TRBV30 and TRBJ1-2, the full variable domain reads SQTIHQWPATLVQPVGSPLSLECTVEGTSNPNLYWYRQAAGRGLQLLFYSVGIGQISSEVPQNLSASRPQDRQFILSSKKLLLSDSGFYLCAWSRDRPRGYTFGSGTRLTVV.